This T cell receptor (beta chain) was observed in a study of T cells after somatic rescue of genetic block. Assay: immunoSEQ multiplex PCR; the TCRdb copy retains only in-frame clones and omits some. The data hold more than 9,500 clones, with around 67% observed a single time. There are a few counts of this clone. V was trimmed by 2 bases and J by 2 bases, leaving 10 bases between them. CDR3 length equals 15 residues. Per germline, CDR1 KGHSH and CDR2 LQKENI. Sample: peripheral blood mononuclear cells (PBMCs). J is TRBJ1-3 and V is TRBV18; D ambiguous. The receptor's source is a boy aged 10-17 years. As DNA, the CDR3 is TGTGCCAGCTCACCATCAGAACTGACTGGAAACACCATATATTTT. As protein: CASSPSELTGNTIYF.